This T cell receptor (beta chain) was identified during a study of T cells expressing NK-cell markers. Study results and limitations: These clonotypes, the leaders elsewhere, also led the CD3+CD56-NKG2C+ fraction in a handful of donors. In a group of several donors, dominant NKG2C+ clonotypes represented roughly 1.0-7.0% of CD8+ T cells.

The germline V gene has CDR1 SGHRS and CDR2 YFSETQ. The CDR3 length is 14 residues. TCRdb re-analyzed the 5' RACE reads; it lists each CDR3 protein once, without DNA. There are 550,000 to 600,000 distinct CDR3 sequences in the sample, with roughly 3.6% held by the top ten. About this clonotype itself: Its target is not known.

Sequences were obtained from blood T cells: a sorted CD56 or NKG2C T cell subset, CD4+ or CD8+ T cells, or bulk PBMC T cells (not recorded which). The TCR was taken from a man between 18 and 29 years old in good health. The chain couples TRBV5-1 to TRBJ1-5. CDR3 loop: CASSQGSTNQPQHF.